This T cell receptor beta chain appears in the sequencing data of a study of T cells in Graves' hyperthyroidism and ophthalmopathy. The wider study: Peripheral blood draws took place at initial diagnosis, ahead of any treatment. Study-wide findings and caveats: Ophthalmopathy was model-predicted a median roughly 6.3 months pre-onset. A model built on 13 V-J features separated ophthalmopathy from stable hyperthyroidism.

The investigators amplified TCR beta CDR3 regions from RNA transcripts. TCR CDR3 regions were first amplified by RT-PCR with HTBI primers. TCRdb used MiXCR to reprocess the multiplex PCR reads, holding one entry per CDR3 protein. This sample has more than 150,000 distinct CDR3 sequences, with about a sixth found just once. This clonotype was counted many times. As yet, its antigen is unknown. The diagnoses drew upon clinical symptoms, serum thyroxine and TRAb, thyroid ultrasound and orbital computed tomography. The ends were cut back, 7 bases at V and 5 bases at J, with 11 bases in the middle. Germline lookup yields CDR1 SQVTM and CDR2 ANQGSEA. The CDR3 is made up of 12 amino acids.

Sequencing was done on a sample of blood. This TCR derives from a woman in her 50s with Graves' hyperthyroidism. This chain connects TRBV29-1 to TRBJ2-2; D may be TRBD2 (6 bases). Here the CDR3 DNA reads TGCAGCGCGCGTGGAGGGACCGGGGAGCTGTTTTTT. This gives the protein CSARGGTGELFF.